This paragraph covers one TCR beta chain sequence. The data are from a study of blood T cell repertoires in COVID-19. Overall study context: The United States, Italy and Spain were the sources of the acute and convalescent COVID-19 samples. Nucleic acid was either cDNA or gDNA, and it came from T cells, B-cell-depleted T cells, or PBMCs.

J was trimmed by 4 bases and V by 5 bases; bases with no gene match: 10. Germline lookup yields CDR1 ENHRY and CDR2 SYGVKD. CDR3 size: 16 residues. Study processing details: Reference gene primer amplification yielded estimated nucleated cell counts. The method was immunoSEQ multiplex PCR; TCRdb's version includes in-frame clones alone and lacks a portion of them. V and J calls and clone size are copied from that table; D and trimming were computed from the DNA. The data hold 150,000 to 200,000 clones, with over 75% observed a single time. The sequenced sample was peripheral blood. The sequence came from a human donor in a cohort sampled during active COVID-19. This chain links TRBV10-3 with TRBJ2-2; 7 bases map to TRBD2. The DNA for the CDR3 is TGTGCCATCAGTAAATCCGGGACTACATCCACCGGGGAGCTGTTTTTT. It yields the protein CAISKSGTTSTGELFF.